This T cell receptor beta chain came from a study of identical twins. This clonotype was counted a few times. CDR1 is SGHVS, CDR2 FQNEAQ, per germline. V trimming: 4 bases; J trimming: 12 bases; junction bases outside the gene matches: 18. The CDR3 spans 16 residues. Via MiXCR, TCRdb re-called the 5' RACE reads, giving one row per CDR3 protein. Among under 350,000 distinct CDR3 sequences listed, 7.5% to 9.5% were seen once. This sample was also put to use in a study of yellow fever vaccine responses in identical twins.

This clonotype originated in a young woman in good health. The source material was CD8+ T cells sorted from blood. The V and J genes are TRBV7-8 and TRBJ2-1; 7 bases match TRBD1. The CDR3: CASSSHRDSFTFGQFF. CDR3 DNA: TGTGCCAGCAGCTCCCACCGGGACAGCTTTACATTTGGGCAGTTCTTC. The full variable domain, in which reference TRBV7-8 and TRBJ2-1 provide the parts outside the CDR3, is GAGVSQSPRYKVAKRGQDVALRCDPISGHVSLFWYQQALGQGPEFLTYFQNEAQLDKSGLPSDRFFAERPEGSVSTLKIQRTQQEDSAVYLCASSSHRDSFTFGQFFGPGTRLTVL.